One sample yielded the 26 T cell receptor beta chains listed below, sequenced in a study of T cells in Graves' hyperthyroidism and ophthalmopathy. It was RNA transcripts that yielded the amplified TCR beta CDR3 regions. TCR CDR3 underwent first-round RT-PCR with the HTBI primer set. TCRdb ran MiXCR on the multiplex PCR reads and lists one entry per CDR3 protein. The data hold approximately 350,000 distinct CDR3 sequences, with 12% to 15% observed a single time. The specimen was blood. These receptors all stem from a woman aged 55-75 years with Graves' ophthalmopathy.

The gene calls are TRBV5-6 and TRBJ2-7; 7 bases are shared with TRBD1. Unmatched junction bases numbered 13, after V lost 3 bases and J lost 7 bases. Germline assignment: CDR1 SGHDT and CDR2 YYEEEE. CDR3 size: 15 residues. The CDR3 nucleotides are TGTGCCAGCAGCTCCCGGGACAGTGGGTCTATAGAGCAGTACTTC. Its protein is CASSSRDSGSIEQYF.

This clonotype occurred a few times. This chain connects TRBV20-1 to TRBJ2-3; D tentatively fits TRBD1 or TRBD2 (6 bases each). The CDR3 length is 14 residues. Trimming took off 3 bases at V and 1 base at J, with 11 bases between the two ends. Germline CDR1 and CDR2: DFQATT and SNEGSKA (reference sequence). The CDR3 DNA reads TGCAGTGCTAGGGGGGGCAGGGGCACAGATACGCAGTATTTT. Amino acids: CSARGGRGTDTQYF.

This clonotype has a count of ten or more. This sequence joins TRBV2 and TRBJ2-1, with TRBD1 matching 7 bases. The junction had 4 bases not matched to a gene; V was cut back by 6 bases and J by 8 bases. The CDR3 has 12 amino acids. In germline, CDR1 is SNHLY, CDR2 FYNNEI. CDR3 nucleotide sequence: TGTGCCAGCAGGACAGGGAGACATGAGCAGTTCTTC. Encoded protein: CASRTGRHEQFF.

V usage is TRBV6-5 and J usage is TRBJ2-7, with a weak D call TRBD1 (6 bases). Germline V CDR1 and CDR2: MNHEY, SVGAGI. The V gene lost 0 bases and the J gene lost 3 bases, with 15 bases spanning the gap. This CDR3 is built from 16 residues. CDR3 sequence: CASSYSIFDRNYEQYF. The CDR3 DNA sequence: TGTGCCAGCAGTTACTCGATTTTCGACAGGAACTACGAGCAGTACTTC.

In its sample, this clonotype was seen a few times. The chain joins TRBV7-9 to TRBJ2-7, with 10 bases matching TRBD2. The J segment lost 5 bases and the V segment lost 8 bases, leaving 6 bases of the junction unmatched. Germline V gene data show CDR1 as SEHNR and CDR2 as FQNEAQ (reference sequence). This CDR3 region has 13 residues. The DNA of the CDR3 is TGTGCCAGCGGGACTAGCGAAACCCACGAGCAGTACTTC. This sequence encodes CASGTSETHEQYF.

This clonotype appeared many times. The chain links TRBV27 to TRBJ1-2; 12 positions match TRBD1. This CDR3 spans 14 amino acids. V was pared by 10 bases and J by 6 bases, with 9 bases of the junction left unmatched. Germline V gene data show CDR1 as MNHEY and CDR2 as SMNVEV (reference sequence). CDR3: CATLSGQGAHGYTF. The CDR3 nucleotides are TGTGCCACCCTATCGGGACAGGGGGCGCATGGCTACACCTTC.

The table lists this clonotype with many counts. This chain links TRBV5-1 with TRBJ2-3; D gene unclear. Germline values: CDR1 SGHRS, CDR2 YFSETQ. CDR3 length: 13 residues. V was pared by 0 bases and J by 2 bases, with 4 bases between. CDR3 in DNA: TGCGCCAGCAGCTTGGAGGCCACAGATACGCAGTATTTT. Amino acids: CASSLEATDTQYF.

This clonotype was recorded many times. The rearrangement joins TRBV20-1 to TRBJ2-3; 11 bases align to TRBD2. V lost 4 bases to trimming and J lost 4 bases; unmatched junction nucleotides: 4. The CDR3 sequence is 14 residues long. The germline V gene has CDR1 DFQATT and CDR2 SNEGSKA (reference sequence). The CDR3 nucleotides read TGCAGTGCTACGACTAGCGGGAACTCAGATACGCAGTATTTT. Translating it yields CSATTSGNSDTQYF.

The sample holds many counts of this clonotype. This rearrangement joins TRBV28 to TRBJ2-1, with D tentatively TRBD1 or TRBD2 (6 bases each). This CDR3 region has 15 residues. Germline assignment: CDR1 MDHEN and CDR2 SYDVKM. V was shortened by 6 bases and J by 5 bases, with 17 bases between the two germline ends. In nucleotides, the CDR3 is TGTGCCAGCAGCCCAGGGGAGAGGAGGGACAATGAGCAGTTCTTC. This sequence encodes CASSPGERRDNEQFF.

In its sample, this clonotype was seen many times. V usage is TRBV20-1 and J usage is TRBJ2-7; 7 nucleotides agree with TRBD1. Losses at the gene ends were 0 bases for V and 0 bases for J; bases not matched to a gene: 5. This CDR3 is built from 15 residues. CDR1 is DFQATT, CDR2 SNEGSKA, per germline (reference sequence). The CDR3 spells CSARDLDRSSYEQYF. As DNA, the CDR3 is TGCAGTGCTAGAGATTTGGACAGGAGCTCCTACGAGCAGTACTTC.

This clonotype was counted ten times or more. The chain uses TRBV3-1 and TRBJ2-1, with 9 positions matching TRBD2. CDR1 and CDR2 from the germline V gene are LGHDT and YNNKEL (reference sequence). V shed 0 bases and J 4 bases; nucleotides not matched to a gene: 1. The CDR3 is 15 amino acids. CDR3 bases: TGTGCCAGCAGCCAAGATAGCGGGAGATACAATGAGCAGTTCTTC. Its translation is CASSQDSGRYNEQFF.

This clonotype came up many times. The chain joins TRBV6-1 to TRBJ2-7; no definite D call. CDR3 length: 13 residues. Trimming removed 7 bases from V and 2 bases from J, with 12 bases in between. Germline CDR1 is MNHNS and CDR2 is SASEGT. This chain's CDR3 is CASNEALPYEQYF. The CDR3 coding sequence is TGTGCCAGCAACGAAGCCTTACCCTACGAGCAGTACTTC.

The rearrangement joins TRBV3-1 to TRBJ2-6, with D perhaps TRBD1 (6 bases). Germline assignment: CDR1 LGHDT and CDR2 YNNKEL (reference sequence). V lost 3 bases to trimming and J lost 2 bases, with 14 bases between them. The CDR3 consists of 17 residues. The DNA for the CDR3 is TGTGCCAGCAGCCAGAGTGAGGGGGTGCCTGGGGCCAACGTCCTGACTTTC. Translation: CASSQSEGVPGANVLTF.

The CDR3 region has the DNA TGTGCCAGCGCGGCAGGCTTTAGCTCCTATAATTCACCCCTCCACTTT. The encoded protein is CASAAGFSSYNSPLHF. The rearrangement uses TRBV28 and TRBJ1-6, with D uncertain. This CDR3 has 16 amino acids. Germline V gene lookup returns CDR1 MDHEN and CDR2 SYDVKM. The V gene lost 8 bases and the J gene lost 0 bases, with 14 bases spanning the gap.

CDR3 coding DNA: TGTGCCAGCAGCTTCTCGGGGCTAGCGCAAGAGACCCAGTACTTC. It translates to CASSFSGLAQETQYF. The genes are TRBV7-3 and TRBJ2-5; possibly TRBD2 for D (6 bases). The CDR3 spans 15 residues. Germline V gene sequence: CDR1 SGHTA, CDR2 FQGTGA. V was pared by 3 bases and J by 2 bases, with 13 bases between.

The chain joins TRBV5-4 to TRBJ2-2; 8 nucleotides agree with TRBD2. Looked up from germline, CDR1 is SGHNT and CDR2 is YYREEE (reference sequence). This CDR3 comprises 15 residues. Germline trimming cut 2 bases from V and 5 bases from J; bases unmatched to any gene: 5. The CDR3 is CASSLGGRRTGELFF. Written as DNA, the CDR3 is TGTGCCAGCAGCTTAGGCGGGAGGAGAACCGGGGAGCTGTTTTTT.

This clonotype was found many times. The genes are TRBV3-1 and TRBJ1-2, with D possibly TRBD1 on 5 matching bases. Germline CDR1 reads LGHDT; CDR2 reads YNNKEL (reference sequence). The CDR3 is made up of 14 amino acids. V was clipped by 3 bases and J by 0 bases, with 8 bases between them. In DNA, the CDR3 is TGTGCCAGCAGCCATGCAGGGTCTAACTATGGCTACACCTTC. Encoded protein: CASSHAGSNYGYTF.

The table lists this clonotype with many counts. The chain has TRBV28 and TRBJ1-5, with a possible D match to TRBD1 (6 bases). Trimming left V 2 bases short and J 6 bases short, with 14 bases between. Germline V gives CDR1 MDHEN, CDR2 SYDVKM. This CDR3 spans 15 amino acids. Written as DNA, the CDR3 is TGTGCCAGCAGTTTAGTCACAGGGTCGGGTCAGCCCCAGCATTTT. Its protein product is CASSLVTGSGQPQHF. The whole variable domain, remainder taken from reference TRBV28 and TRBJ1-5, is DVKVTQSSRYLVKRTGEKVFLECVQDMDHENMFWYRQDPGLGLRLIYFSYDVKMKEKGDIPEGYSVSREKKERFSLILESASTNQTSMYLCASSLVTGSGQPQHFGDGTRLSIL.

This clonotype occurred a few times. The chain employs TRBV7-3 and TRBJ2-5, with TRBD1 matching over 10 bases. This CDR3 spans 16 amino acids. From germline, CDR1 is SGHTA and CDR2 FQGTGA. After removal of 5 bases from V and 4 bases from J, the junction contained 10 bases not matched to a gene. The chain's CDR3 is CASSPRGDRGGETQYF. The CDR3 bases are TGTGCCAGCAGCCCCCGGGGGGACAGGGGTGGAGAGACCCAGTACTTC.

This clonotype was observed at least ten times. In nucleotides, the CDR3 is TGTGCCAGCAGGCCGGGACAGTATAATTCACCCCTCCACTTT. It specifies CASRPGQYNSPLHF. The chain is built from TRBV2 and TRBJ1-6; 7 bases fit TRBD1. This CDR3 region has 14 residues. CDR1 is SNHLY and CDR2 is FYNNEI in the germline V gene. The ends lost 6 bases at V and 4 bases at J; junction bases unmatched: 3.

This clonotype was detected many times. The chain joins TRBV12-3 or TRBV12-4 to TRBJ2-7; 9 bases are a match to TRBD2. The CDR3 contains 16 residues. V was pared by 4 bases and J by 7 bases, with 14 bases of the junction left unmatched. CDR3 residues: CASSSLRGRGELEQYF. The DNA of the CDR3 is TGTGCCAGCAGTTCCCTCCGCGGGAGGGGGGAACTGGAGCAGTACTTC.

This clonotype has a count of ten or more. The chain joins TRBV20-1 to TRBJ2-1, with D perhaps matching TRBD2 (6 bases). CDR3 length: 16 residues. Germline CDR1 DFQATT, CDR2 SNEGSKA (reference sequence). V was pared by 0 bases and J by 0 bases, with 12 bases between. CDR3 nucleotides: TGCAGTGCTAGAGATCGGTTAGCGGCCTCCTACAATGAGCAGTTCTTC. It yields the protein CSARDRLAASYNEQFF.

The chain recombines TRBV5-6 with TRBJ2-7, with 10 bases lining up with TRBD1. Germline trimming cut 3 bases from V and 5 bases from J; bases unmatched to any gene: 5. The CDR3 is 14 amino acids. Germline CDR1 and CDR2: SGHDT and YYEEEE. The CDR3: CASSWDRGLDEQYF. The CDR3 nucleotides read TGTGCCAGCAGCTGGGACAGGGGACTTGACGAGCAGTACTTC.

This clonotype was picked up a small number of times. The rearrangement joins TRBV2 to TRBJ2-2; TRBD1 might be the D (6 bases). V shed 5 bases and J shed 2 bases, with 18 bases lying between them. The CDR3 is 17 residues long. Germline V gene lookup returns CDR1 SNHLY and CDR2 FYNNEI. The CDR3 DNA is TGTGCCAGCAGTCCCCGCCCCGGGACACCAAACACCGGGGAGCTGTTTTTT. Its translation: CASSPRPGTPNTGELFF.

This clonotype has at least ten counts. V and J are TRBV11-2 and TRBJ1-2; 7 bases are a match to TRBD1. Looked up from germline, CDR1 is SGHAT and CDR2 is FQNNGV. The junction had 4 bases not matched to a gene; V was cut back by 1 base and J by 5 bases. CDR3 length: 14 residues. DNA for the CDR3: TGTGCCAGCAGCTTAGCCAGGGGGGGTTATGGCTACACCTTC. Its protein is CASSLARGGYGYTF.

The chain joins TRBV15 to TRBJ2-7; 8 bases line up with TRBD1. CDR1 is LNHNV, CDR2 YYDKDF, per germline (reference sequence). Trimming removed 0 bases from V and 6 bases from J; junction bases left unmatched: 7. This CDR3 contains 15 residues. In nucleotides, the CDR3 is TGTGCCACCAGCAGAGACCCGGACAGGGTGTCCGAGCAGTACTTC. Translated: CATSRDPDRVSEQYF.